Reported below is one TCR beta chain. Which antigen it targets is not known. Base qualities are not provided; no much larger clone lies one nucleotide away. A distance of 16 bases separates the germline ends of V and J, which lose 4 bases and 3 bases respectively. Its CDR3 holds 15 amino acids, cysteine through phenylalanine. Of the read, only the CDR3 DNA is kept; its 45 bases are in frame from base 1. CDR1 and CDR2 (LGHDT, YNNKEL) derive from the germline V gene (reference sequence). The library was obtained by the immunoSEQ multiplex PCR assay. As stored in TCRdb, this immuneACCESS dataset retains in-frame rearrangements with V and J assigned. A fraction of the clones does not appear; measured against another copy, unresolved V genes explain less than half of the discrepancy, and the remainder lacks a known reason. The sample contains 150,000 to 200,000 clones, more than 80% of them found a single time. The ten top clones hold 1.4% of the sample.

The entry originates in a study of control samples from healthy donors and cancer patients (TCRdb year 2020). The chain employs TRBV3-1 (or the pseudogene TRBV3-2) and TRBJ2-7, with the identity of the D gene unclear. This sequence originates from a man aged 30 to 39 in good health. The sample taken for sequencing was blood. The DNA sequence reads TGTGCCAGCAGCCGGACGTCGGGCCAGCACTACGAGCAGTACTTC. Its amino acids are CASSRTSGQHYEQYF.